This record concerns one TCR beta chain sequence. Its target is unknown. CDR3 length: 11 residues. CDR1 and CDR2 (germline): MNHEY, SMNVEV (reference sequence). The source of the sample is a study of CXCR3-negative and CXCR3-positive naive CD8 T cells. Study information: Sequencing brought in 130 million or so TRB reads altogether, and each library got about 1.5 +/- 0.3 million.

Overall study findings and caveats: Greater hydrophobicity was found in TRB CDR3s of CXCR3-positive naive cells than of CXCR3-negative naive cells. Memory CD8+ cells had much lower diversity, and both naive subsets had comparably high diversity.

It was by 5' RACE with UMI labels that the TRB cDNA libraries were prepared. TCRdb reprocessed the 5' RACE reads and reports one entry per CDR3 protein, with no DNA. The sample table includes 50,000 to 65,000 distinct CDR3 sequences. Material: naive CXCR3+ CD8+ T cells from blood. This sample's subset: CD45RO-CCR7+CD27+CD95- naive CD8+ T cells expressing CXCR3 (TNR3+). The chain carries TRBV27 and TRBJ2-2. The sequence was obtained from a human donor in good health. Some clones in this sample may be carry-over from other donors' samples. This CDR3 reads CASSSSGELFF.